The 18 T cell receptor beta chains below all came from one sample that was sequenced in a study of blood T cells in healthy people across ages. Through a sample-barcoded 5' primer and a J-beta primer mix, a second PCR was run for about 6 to 12 cycles. TCRdb called the 5' RACE reads again in MiXCR, with one record for every CDR3 protein. Here the sample spans 1.5 million to 2 million distinct CDR3 sequences, less than 50% being singletons. Sequencing was done on a sample of blood. These receptors all come from a woman between 40 and 55 years old in good health.

This clonotype was detected a few times. V gene TRBV9 combines with J gene TRBJ1-1; a possible D gene is TRBD1 (5 bases). The V gene's germline CDR1 is SGDLS and CDR2 YYNGEE. CDR3 length: 12 residues. Trimming cost V 0 bases and J 7 bases, with 7 bases left between them. CDR3 in amino acids: CASSVDGGEAFF. CDR3 nucleotides: TGTGCCAGCAGCGTAGATGGGGGTGAAGCTTTCTTT.

The V gene is TRBV4-3, the J gene TRBJ2-3; TRBD1 matches 7 bases. The junction had 6 bases not matched to a gene; V was cut back by 0 bases and J by 6 bases. CDR1 and CDR2 from the germline V gene are LGHNA and YSLEER. This CDR3 spans 15 amino acids. The CDR3 loop reads CASSQENRGWDTQYF. In DNA, the CDR3 is TGCGCCAGCAGCCAAGAGAACAGGGGTTGGGATACGCAGTATTTT.

The chain employs TRBV9 and TRBJ1-4; the match to TRBD1 covers 11 bases. Germline CDR1 and CDR2: SGDLS and YYNGEE. The junction had 12 bases not matched to a gene; V was cut back by 5 bases and J by 6 bases. This CDR3 spans 17 amino acids. CDR3 amino acids: CASRKTGTGGSYEKLFF. The CDR3 DNA follows: TGTGCCAGCAGAAAGACCGGGACAGGGGGTTCGTATGAAAAACTGTTTTTT.

The chain uses TRBV5-1 and TRBJ2-5; 8 nucleotides match TRBD1. The J call is uncertain, as TRBJ2-7 better fits the DNA end. The length of the CDR3 is 15 residues. Germline values: CDR1 SGHRS, CDR2 YFSETQ. CDR3 in amino acids: CASRKGQDRAYEQYF. As DNA, the CDR3 is TGCGCCAGCCGCAAAGGACAGGACAGGGCGTACGAGCAGTACTTC.

This chain connects TRBV10-3 to TRBJ2-1; possible D gene TRBD2, 5 bases. Germline lookup yields CDR1 ENHRY and CDR2 SYGVKD. Deletions cut 3 bases from V and 4 bases from J, with 16 bases between. This CDR3 has 16 amino acids. The CDR3 region has the DNA TGTGCCATCAGTGACAGCGGAACCTCTGTATACAATGAGCAGTTCTTC. Protein product: CAISDSGTSVYNEQFF.

The chain joins TRBV6-2 or TRBV6-3 to TRBJ1-2; 7 bases fit TRBD1. The junction had 12 bases not matched to a gene; V was cut back by 6 bases and J by 8 bases. CDR1 and CDR2 (germline): MNHEY, SVGEGT. This CDR3 comprises 14 residues. The CDR3 DNA is TGTGCCAGCAGCAACGTGGTAGGGGGCACGGGCTACACCTTC. Translated, it gives CASSNVVGGTGYTF.

A single count supports this clonotype. For the CDR3, the DNA is TGTGCCAGCAGTTTCGTGACCTATAATTCACCCCTCCACTTT. This translates into CASSFVTYNSPLHF. The J gene is TRBJ1-6, the V gene TRBV27; no reliable D call. CDR1 MNHEY and CDR2 SMNVEV come from the germline V gene (reference sequence). Trimming took 3 bases from V and 2 from J, leaving 5 bases between them. The CDR3 covers 14 residues.

This clonotype was observed a few times. This rearrangement joins TRBV9 to TRBJ2-5, with unresolved D. Germline values: CDR1 SGDLS, CDR2 YYNGEE. The germline V and J ends were trimmed by 1 base and 5 bases, with 12 bases remaining between them. The CDR3 extends over 14 amino acids. The CDR3 nucleotides are TGTGCCAGCAGCGTAAGAGTTAGTAGGGAGACCCAGTACTTC. Translating gives CASSVRVSRETQYF.

This clonotype was recorded a few times. The chain employs TRBV10-2 and TRBJ1-2; D is unclear. Germline lookup yields CDR1 WSHSY and CDR2 SAAADI. V dropped 0 bases and J dropped 8 bases, with 10 bases sitting between them. This CDR3 has 13 amino acids. The CDR3 DNA reads TGCGCCAGCAGTGAGTCGACCGCCCCGGGCTACACCTTC. Residues: CASSESTAPGYTF.

This clonotype was recorded a few times. The rearrangement joins TRBV29-1 to TRBJ2-5, with 7 bases aligning to TRBD2. From germline, CDR1 is SQVTM and CDR2 ANQGSEA. The CDR3 has 14 amino acids. V was pared by 6 bases and J by 4 bases, with 11 bases of the junction left unmatched. CDR3 amino acids: CSVVPGTGGETQYF. In DNA form, the CDR3 reads TGCAGCGTGGTACCTGGGACGGGGGGAGAGACCCAGTACTTC.

V is TRBV20-1 and J is TRBJ2-2; possibly TRBD1 for D (5 bases). This CDR3 has 15 amino acids. Germline values: CDR1 DFQATT, CDR2 SNEGSKA (reference sequence). V lost 1 base and J 6 bases, leaving 15 bases between the germline ends. CDR3 DNA sequence: TGCAGTGCTAGAGTAAGGGGTCAATTAGCCGGGGAGCTGTTTTTT. Its translation is CSARVRGQLAGELFF.

In this sample, this clonotype turned up a few times. J is TRBJ2-3 and V is TRBV7-2; TRBD2 matches 11 bases. Germline CDR1 SGHTA, CDR2 FQGNSA. The ends lost 3 bases at V and 1 base at J; junction bases unmatched: 3. The CDR3 has 16 amino acids. DNA for the CDR3: TGTGCCAGCAGCTTCGGGACTAGCGGACGCACAGATACGCAGTATTTT. This encodes CASSFGTSGRTDTQYF.

The rearrangement joins TRBV6-5 to TRBJ2-3; D is unclear. V was clipped by 4 bases and J by 0 bases, with 20 bases between them. This CDR3 region has 18 residues. Germline V gene sequence: CDR1 MNHEY, CDR2 SVGAGI. The CDR3 sequence: CASSFRPLLTTSTDTQYF. Here the CDR3 DNA reads TGTGCCAGCAGTTTTAGGCCCCTACTGACGACTAGCACAGATACGCAGTATTTT.

V usage is TRBV27 and J usage is TRBJ2-7, with TRBD1 matching 8 bases. This CDR3 contains 16 residues. The ends lost 5 bases at V and 3 bases at J; junction bases unmatched: 12. Germline loops: CDR1 MNHEY, CDR2 SMNVEV (reference sequence). CDR3: CASSLTPGQELYEQYF. The CDR3 coding sequence is TGTGCCAGCAGTCTAACCCCGGGACAGGAACTCTACGAGCAGTACTTC.

V gene TRBV13 combines with J gene TRBJ2-1; perhaps TRBD2 as D (6 bases). The CDR3 runs 15 residues. The germline gives CDR1 PRHDT, CDR2 FYEKMQ (reference sequence). Trimming stripped 1 base from V and 2 bases from J, with 9 bases between. For the CDR3, the DNA is TGTGCCAGCAGCTTAGAGGGGAGGACCTACAATGAGCAGTTCTTC. Its protein is CASSLEGRTYNEQFF.

This clonotype was detected only a few times. The DNA of the CDR3 is TGTGCCAGCAGCTTAAATGGTGGGCGGGGGGGCCTTGACAGGTACAATGAGCAGTTCTTC. Translating gives CASSLNGGRGGLDRYNEQFF. The chain is built from TRBV7-3 and TRBJ2-1, with 9 bases that match TRBD2. The CDR3 covers 20 residues. The germline gives CDR1 SGHTA, CDR2 FQGTGA. The V segment lost 1 base and the J segment 4 bases; nucleotides outside the gene matches: 17.

This clonotype was found a few times. The gene calls are TRBV4-1 and TRBJ2-7; 7 nucleotides line up with TRBD2. The CDR3 spans 14 residues. The V segment lost 4 bases and the J segment 6 bases; nucleotides outside the gene matches: 9. Germline V gives CDR1 MGHRA, CDR2 YSYEKL. This CDR3 reads CASSRDRLAGEQYF. In DNA, the CDR3 is TGCGCCAGCAGCCGAGATAGACTAGCAGGCGAGCAGTACTTC.

In this sample, this clonotype turned up a few times. V is TRBV6-5 and J is TRBJ2-1; no clear D gene. Germline lookup yields CDR1 MNHEY and CDR2 SVGAGI. Trimming took off 2 bases at V and 1 base at J, with 9 bases between the two ends. This CDR3 spans 15 amino acids. CDR3 sequence: CASSYKPVSYNEQFF. The CDR3 coding sequence is TGTGCCAGCAGTTACAAACCGGTTTCCTACAATGAGCAGTTCTTC.